This T cell receptor beta chain was sequenced for a study of blood T cell repertoires in COVID-19. On the study more broadly: T cells, B-cell-depleted T cells, or PBMCs provided the cDNA or gDNA that served as material.

Only in-frame clones appear in the TCRdb table, and some are missing; sequencing was by immunoSEQ multiplex PCR. The sample yields 90,000 or so clones, roughly 90% seen once. The CDR3 extends over 14 amino acids. Germline CDR1 and CDR2: SGHDN and FVKESK. The V and J ends lost 4 bases and 5 bases respectively, with 12 bases between them. Material: peripheral blood. V and J are TRBV14 and TRBJ2-1, with D possibly TRBD2 on 6 matching bases. The TCR was taken from a man in his fifties or sixties with COVID-19, enrolled during active disease. The CDR3 loop is CASSPKTSNNEQFF. The CDR3 DNA reads TGTGCCAGCAGCCCCAAGACTAGTAACAATGAGCAGTTCTTC.